This T cell receptor beta chain was documented in a study of shared T cell receptors in the human thymus. The germline gives CDR1 SQVTM, CDR2 ANQGSEA. The CDR3 sequence is 16 residues long. The ends lost 2 bases at V and 2 bases at J; junction bases unmatched: 5. Some clones are missing from TCRdb's copy, which holds only in-frame ones; the method was immunoSEQ multiplex PCR. The table includes under 850,000 clones, more than 75% detected once. The data also belong to a second study, concerning human thymus T cells.

Sample: thymocytes. The J gene is TRBJ2-1, the V gene TRBV29-1, with TRBD2 identical over 11 bases. The receptor was isolated from a boy in the first two years of life with a congenital heart defect. The CDR3, as DNA: TGCAGCGTTGAACAGGGGGGACTAGCGGCCTACAATGAGCAGTTCTTC. Protein product: CSVEQGGLAAYNEQFF.